One sample yielded the 23 T cell receptor beta chains listed below, sequenced in a study of blood T cell repertoires in COVID-19. Libraries were prepared by immunoSEQ multiplex PCR; TCRdb keeps only in-frame clonotypes and omits some of them. The data contain fewer than 250,000 clones, 83% of them singletons. Material for sequencing was peripheral blood. The source of these receptors is a woman aged 35 to 49 with active or convalescent COVID-19.

This clone was detected only a few times. The rearrangement joins TRBV4-1 to TRBJ2-2; tentative D call: TRBD2 (6 bases). Germline V gene sequence: CDR1 MGHRA, CDR2 YSYEKL. This CDR3 comprises 13 residues. V was clipped by 10 bases and J by 2 bases, with 11 bases between them. The CDR3 loop reads CATIADNTGELFF. CDR3 coding DNA: TGCGCCACCATAGCGGACAACACCGGGGAGCTGTTTTTT.

This chain joins TRBV6-1 and TRBJ2-1, with a tentative D call TRBD1 (5 bases). V dropped 3 bases and J dropped 6 bases, with 12 bases sitting between them. Germline V gives CDR1 MNHNS, CDR2 SASEGT. The CDR3 totals 14 residues. CDR3 sequence reads: CASSEWGPGNEQFF. The CDR3, as DNA: TGTGCCAGCAGTGAGTGGGGCCCGGGCAATGAGCAGTTCTTC.

In this sample, this clone turned up a few times. V is TRBV7-9 and J is TRBJ2-3; tentatively, D is TRBD2 (5 bases). Trimming removed 4 bases at V and 3 bases at J, with 14 bases between. The germline CDR1 and CDR2 sequences are SEHNR and FQNEAQ (reference sequence). CDR3 size: 15 residues. The CDR3 DNA is TGTGCCAGCAGCTCAAGAGAGGGAAGAACAGATACGCAGTATTTT. Protein product: CASSSREGRTDTQYF.

This clone came up once. The rearrangement joins TRBV5-1 to TRBJ2-7; 8 bases are a match to TRBD2. The junction had 17 bases not matched to a gene; V was cut back by 10 bases and J by 5 bases. In germline, CDR1 is SGHRS, CDR2 YFSETQ. The CDR3 contains 15 residues. CDR3 sequence reads: CARRWGPGGRDEQYF. CDR3 DNA: TGCGCCCGCCGCTGGGGCCCGGGGGGGCGGGACGAGCAGTACTTC.

This clone was seen a handful of times. The rearrangement joins TRBV7-9 to TRBJ2-5; possible D gene TRBD2, 6 bases. Trimming took off 6 bases at V and 1 base at J, with 12 bases between the two ends. CDR1 is SEHNR, CDR2 FQNEAQ, per germline (reference sequence). CDR3 size: 14 residues. The CDR3 loop is CASRDAGSQETQYF. CDR3 bases: TGTGCCAGCAGGGATGCGGGGTCCCAAGAGACCCAGTACTTC.

V is TRBV3-1 (or the pseudogene TRBV3-2) and J is TRBJ2-2; tentative D call: TRBD1 (6 bases). CDR1 is LGHDT, CDR2 YNNKEL, per germline (reference sequence). CDR3 length: 15 residues. The V gene lost 4 bases and the J gene lost 5 bases, with 14 bases spanning the gap. Written as DNA, the CDR3 is TGTGCCAGCAGCCCGTCCCAGGGGATTACCGGGGAGCTGTTTTTT. Translated: CASSPSQGITGELFF.

This chain's CDR3 is CASRPTSGGYEQYF. The CDR3 bases are TGTGCCAGCAGACCTACTAGCGGGGGATACGAGCAGTACTTC. V and J are TRBV3-1 (or the pseudogene TRBV3-2) and TRBJ2-7, with TRBD2 identical over 11 bases. Unmatched junction bases numbered 5, after V lost 6 bases and J lost 4 bases. The CDR3 covers 14 residues. CDR1 LGHDT and CDR2 YNNKEL come from the germline V gene (reference sequence).

This chain links TRBV7-9 with TRBJ1-1; D remains ambiguous. Germline V gene data show CDR1 as SEHNR and CDR2 as FQNEAQ (reference sequence). The CDR3 covers 14 residues. V gave up 0 bases and J gave up 1 base, with 6 bases separating them. CDR3 region: CASSLAEGNTEAFF. In nucleotides, the CDR3 is TGTGCCAGCAGCTTAGCTGAGGGGAACACTGAAGCTTTCTTT.

This clone was observed once. The chain couples TRBV28 to TRBJ1-5; D gene ambiguous. The CDR3 covers 14 residues. V was cut by 8 bases and J by 1 base, with 12 bases left in between. Germline CDR1 MDHEN, CDR2 SYDVKM. The CDR3 DNA is TGTGCCAGCTTTCCGGGATGGAGCAATCAGCCCCAGCATTTT. Protein product: CASFPGWSNQPQHF.

This clone was seen once. V gene TRBV6-1 combines with J gene TRBJ1-1; D remains ambiguous. Germline-derived CDR1 and CDR2 are MNHNS and SASEGT. With 3 bases removed from V and 5 bases from J, the gap between germline ends came to 10 bases. The CDR3 totals 13 residues. CDR3 nucleotides: TGTGCCAGCAGTGAGAGTTTGATAACTGAAGCTTTCTTT. It is translated as CASSESLITEAFF.

The chain joins TRBV9 to TRBJ2-5; D might be TRBD1 (5 bases). The CDR3 has 15 residues. V shed 0 bases and J shed 4 bases, with 13 bases lying between them. Germline V lookup: CDR1 SGDLS, CDR2 YYNGEE. The CDR3 DNA reads as TGTGCCAGCAGCGTAGCTTCTGGCGACAGAGAGACCCAGTACTTC. Translating gives CASSVASGDRETQYF. Together with reference TRBV9 and TRBJ2-5, the CDR3 gives the full variable domain: DSGVTQTPKHLITATGQRVTLRCSPRSGDLSVYWYQQSLDQGLQFLIQYYNGEERAKGNILERFSAQQFPDLHSELNLSSLELGDSALYFCASSVASGDRETQYFGPGTRLLVL.

This sequence joins TRBV7-2 and TRBJ2-1, with TRBD2 matching over 10 bases. V lost 2 bases to trimming and J lost 1 base; unmatched junction nucleotides: 5. In germline, CDR1 is SGHTA, CDR2 FQGNSA. The CDR3 has 17 amino acids. The CDR3 loop reads CASSLYGLAASYNEQFF. The CDR3 coding sequence is TGTGCCAGCAGCTTATACGGACTAGCGGCTTCCTACAATGAGCAGTTCTTC.

The chain joins TRBV11-3 to TRBJ1-3; weak D call: TRBD1 (5 bases). Germline CDR1 and CDR2: SGHNT and YENEEA. The CDR3 is 18 residues long. V lost 5 bases to trimming and J lost 0 bases, with 20 bases between them. Here the CDR3 reads CASSVFGGGQSSGNTIYF. CDR3 bases: TGTGCCAGCAGCGTATTCGGGGGTGGTCAAAGCTCTGGAAACACCATATATTTT.

In DNA, the CDR3 is TGTGCCAGCAGCTCTAGTGTGGGCACAGATACGCAGTATTTT. Translating it yields CASSSSVGTDTQYF. V is TRBV7-8 and J is TRBJ2-3; D is unresolved. There are 14 residues in the CDR3. Germline V gene data show CDR1 as SGHVS and CDR2 as FQNEAQ. With 4 bases removed from V and 1 base from J, the gap between germline ends came to 9 bases.

The chain employs TRBV15 and TRBJ2-7, with a possible D match to TRBD1 (6 bases). Per the germline V gene, CDR1 is LNHNV and CDR2 is YYDKDF (reference sequence). This CDR3 has 15 residues. Trimming stripped 3 bases from V and 3 bases from J, with 15 bases between. The DNA of the CDR3 is TGTGCCACCAGCAGGGAACAGGGTCAGGGCTACGAGCAGTACTTC. Translating gives CATSREQGQGYEQYF.

The gene calls are TRBV19 and TRBJ1-3, with D possibly TRBD1 on 5 matching bases. This CDR3 is built from 14 residues. Between the trimmed V and J ends, which lost 7 bases and 4 bases, there was a span of 14 bases. In germline, CDR1 is LNHDA, CDR2 SQIVND (reference sequence). The CDR3 is CASIPRVAGNTIYF. The CDR3 DNA is TGTGCCAGTATCCCCAGGGTAGCAGGAAACACCATATATTTT.

This chain links TRBV7-2 with TRBJ1-3; D might be TRBD1 (6 bases). The CDR3 length is 13 residues. CDR1 is SGHTA and CDR2 is FQGNSA in the germline V gene. Trimming removed 2 bases at V and 8 bases at J, with 10 bases between. As DNA, the CDR3 is TGTGCCAGCAGCTTAATACAGGGAGACACCATATATTTT. It translates to CASSLIQGDTIYF.

This chain joins TRBV13 and TRBJ1-2; D remains unclear. Germline assignment: CDR1 PRHDT and CDR2 FYEKMQ (reference sequence). V was pared by 5 bases and J by 7 bases, with 17 bases between. This CDR3 has 14 amino acids. The chain's CDR3 is CASSPNMGRSGYTF. CDR3 sequence (DNA): TGTGCCAGCAGCCCCAATATGGGTCGGAGTGGCTACACCTTC.

The chain recombines TRBV4-2 with TRBJ1-3; a possible D gene is TRBD1 (5 bases). Germline V CDR1 and CDR2: LGHNA, YNFKEQ. Trimming took 3 bases from V and 8 from J, leaving 11 bases between them. The CDR3 contains 13 residues. The CDR3 loop is CASSHETGYTIYF. The CDR3, as DNA: TGTGCCAGCAGCCACGAAACAGGCTACACCATATATTTT.

The V and J genes are TRBV13 and TRBJ2-7, with D possibly TRBD2 on 6 matching bases. CDR3 length equals 14 residues. V was pared by 2 bases and J by 7 bases, with 15 bases between. From germline, CDR1 is PRHDT and CDR2 FYEKMQ (reference sequence). This CDR3 reads CASSLSLQEGEQYF. Written as DNA, the CDR3 is TGTGCCAGCAGCTTATCCCTCCAGGAGGGGGAGCAGTACTTC.

This sequence joins TRBV11-1 and TRBJ2-3, with 10 positions matching TRBD2. V lost 5 bases and J lost 0; bases outside the gene matches: 5. Germline V gives CDR1 SGHAT, CDR2 FQDESV (reference sequence). This CDR3 has 16 residues. CDR3 sequence: CASSTWTSGSTDTQYF. The CDR3 nucleotides read TGTGCCAGCAGCACCTGGACTAGCGGAAGCACAGATACGCAGTATTTT. The full variable domain, its missing parts supplied by reference TRBV11-1 and TRBJ2-3, is EAEVAQSPRYKITEKSQAVAFWCDPISGHATLYWYRQILGQGPELLVQFQDESVVDDSQLPKDRFSAERLKGVDSTLKIQPAELGDSAMYLCASSTWTSGSTDTQYFGPGTRLTVL.

V is TRBV29-1 and J is TRBJ2-5; D is perhaps TRBD1 (5 bases). With 5 bases removed from V and 1 base from J, the gap between germline ends came to 11 bases. The CDR3 is 13 residues long. Germline CDR1 is SQVTM and CDR2 is ANQGSEA. The CDR3 DNA follows: TGCAGCGTTATTATGACAGTCCAAGAGACCCAGTACTTC. Translated, it gives CSVIMTVQETQYF.

The J gene is TRBJ1-1, the V gene TRBV11-3, with 7 nucleotides matching TRBD1. The CDR3 runs 15 residues. J lost 4 bases, V lost 5 bases, and 10 bases had no gene match. Germline V gene sequence: CDR1 SGHNT, CDR2 YENEEA. The CDR3 spells CASSLRGGRGTEAFF. The CDR3 DNA follows: TGTGCCAGCAGCCTCCGAGGGGGCAGGGGCACTGAAGCTTTCTTT.